Listed here are 11 T cell receptor beta chains from one sample, sequenced in a study of cytomegalovirus exposure and HLA in healthy donors. Use of 60 Vbeta and 13 Jbeta primers characterized the PCR. Data came from immunoSEQ multiplex PCR; TCRdb stores just in-frame clones and leaves some out. This table holds about 160,000 clones, approximately 86% found once. The sample comprised PBMCs. The receptor set was obtained from a woman aged 18-35 years in good health and CMV-seronegative.

The chain is built from TRBV29-1 and TRBJ2-7; possibly TRBD1 for D (6 bases). The CDR3 consists of 12 residues. V lost 2 bases to trimming and J lost 3 bases, with 8 bases between them. Germline assignment: CDR1 SQVTM and CDR2 ANQGSEA. The CDR3 nucleotides are TGCAGCGTTGAAAAGGGGGACTACGAGCAGTACTTC. Its translation: CSVEKGDYEQYF.

The chain carries TRBV19 and TRBJ1-5, with D maybe TRBD1 (5 bases). Trimming removed 7 bases from V and 1 base from J, with 11 bases in between. There are 14 residues in the CDR3. CDR1 and CDR2 from the germline V gene are LNHDA and SQIVND (reference sequence). This CDR3 is CASNPGKSNQPQHF. Written as DNA, the CDR3 is TGTGCCAGTAACCCAGGGAAAAGCAATCAGCCCCAGCATTTT.

The rearrangement joins TRBV6-1 to TRBJ1-4, with 9 nucleotides matching TRBD1. This CDR3 region has 15 residues. V lost 3 bases to trimming and J lost 8 bases; unmatched junction nucleotides: 7. Germline V gene lookup returns CDR1 MNHNS and CDR2 SASEGT. DNA of the CDR3: TGTGCCAGCAGTGACCTCCGGGACAGGGTGGAAAAACTGTTTTTT. This gives the protein CASSDLRDRVEKLFF.

The V gene is TRBV28, the J gene TRBJ1-1, with TRBD1 matching 8 bases. J gave up 10 bases and V 1 base, and 17 bases lay outside the gene matches. This CDR3 is 17 amino acids long. The germline V gene encodes CDR1 MDHEN and CDR2 SYDVKM. The CDR3 bases are TGTGCCAGCAGTTTATTCGCAGGGGGCGCGAGGGTTTCGGGAGCTTTCTTT. Protein: CASSLFAGGARVSGAFF.

The gene calls are TRBV9 and TRBJ1-3; D remains unclear. The CDR3 contains 14 residues. The germline CDR1 and CDR2 sequences are SGDLS and YYNGEE. With 0 bases removed from V and 4 bases from J, the gap between germline ends came to 8 bases. The DNA of the CDR3 is TGTGCCAGCAGCGTAGAAACGAGAGGAAACACCATATATTTT. This translates into CASSVETRGNTIYF. Using reference TRBV9 and TRBJ1-3 for the parts outside the CDR3, the full variable domain is DSGVTQTPKHLITATGQRVTLRCSPRSGDLSVYWYQQSLDQGLQFLIQYYNGEERAKGNILERFSAQQFPDLHSELNLSSLELGDSALYFCASSVETRGNTIYFGEGSWLTVV.

The V gene is TRBV6-6, the J gene TRBJ1-1, with D maybe TRBD1 (5 bases). This CDR3 comprises 14 residues. Germline V gives CDR1 MNHNY, CDR2 SVGAGI (reference sequence). V was pared by 1 base and J by 1 base, with 7 bases between. The CDR3 protein is CASSYFRENTEAFF. The CDR3 DNA follows: TGTGCCAGCAGTTACTTCAGGGAGAACACTGAAGCTTTCTTT.

CDR3 in amino acids: CASRTPVADLAYGYTF. CDR3 nucleotide sequence: TGCGCCAGCAGGACTCCCGTAGCAGATTTAGCCTATGGCTACACCTTC. V and J are TRBV4-1 and TRBJ1-2; D gene uncertain. V lost 6 bases and J 4 bases, leaving 21 bases between the germline ends. The CDR3 is 16 residues long. CDR1 MGHRA and CDR2 YSYEKL come from the germline V gene.

CDR3 region: CASSEKAFQAQNYGYTF. The CDR3 bases are TGTGCCAGCAGTGAGAAGGCCTTTCAGGCCCAAAACTATGGCTACACCTTC. The rearrangement joins TRBV6-4 to TRBJ1-2, with unresolved D. The CDR3 has 17 residues. V was pared by 3 bases and J by 2 bases, with 19 bases between. Looked up from germline, CDR1 is MRHNA and CDR2 is SNTAGT.

There are a few counts of this clone. The chain employs TRBV6-1 and TRBJ1-4; 7 nucleotides match TRBD1. CDR1 and CDR2 from the germline V gene are MNHNS and SASEGT. With V trimmed by 8 bases and J by 16 bases, 13 bases remained unmatched. CDR3 length: 12 amino acids. The CDR3 here is CASDGGGLQRFF. The CDR3 nucleotides are TGTGCCAGCGACGGAGGGGGCCTTCAAAGGTTTTTT.

This clone was seen a single time. This rearrangement joins TRBV7-2 to TRBJ1-1; 7 nucleotides line up with TRBD1. The germline V gene encodes CDR1 SGHTA and CDR2 FQGNSA. This CDR3 has 13 residues. Trimming at V came to 2 bases and at J to 4 bases, leaving 1 base not matched to a gene. The CDR3 sequence: CASSLQGGTEAFF. The CDR3 DNA sequence: TGTGCCAGCAGCTTACAGGGGGGCACTGAAGCTTTCTTT.

V and J are TRBV5-1 and TRBJ2-3, with a possible D match to TRBD2 (6 bases). Germline loops: CDR1 SGHRS, CDR2 YFSETQ. Trimming removed 4 bases at V and 2 bases at J, with 20 bases between. The CDR3 is made up of 17 amino acids. The CDR3 sequence is CASSLTPGTSYTDTQYF. DNA of the CDR3: TGCGCCAGCAGCCTAACTCCCGGGACTTCTTACACAGATACGCAGTATTTT.